This is a list of T cell receptor beta chains from one sample in a study of shared clonotypes between healthy human individuals. The table came from immunoSEQ multiplex PCR; TCRdb's copy has only in-frame clones and leaves some out. The sample gives a few million clones, roughly 93% of which show up once; approximately 0.4% is in the top ten. The specimen sequenced was naive CD4+ T cells from PBMCs. These receptors were obtained from a young man in good health. Some clones in this sample may be carry-over from other donors' samples. CDR3s include the opening cysteine and the closing phenylalanine or tryptophan. D genes are given only for firm matches. Only part of the rows carry a size: once, few, many, or a class if the clone is expanded.

j_call clone_size d_call v_call cdr3_aa cdr3_nt
TRBJ2-3 once TRBD1 TRBV5-4 CASSLTGQGVHTQYF TGTGCCAGCAGCCTGACGGGACAGGGGGTACATACGCAGTATTTT
TRBJ1-4 . . TRBV6-5 CASSYGGGTVVGGLFF TGTGCCAGCAGTTACGGAGGTGGGACGGTGGTCGGGGGACTGTTTTTT
TRBJ2-1 . TRBD1 TRBV27 CASSQTGARRYNEQFF TGTGCCAGCAGTCAAACAGGGGCCAGGAGATACAATGAGCAGTTCTTC
TRBJ2-3 . . TRBV5-1 CASSSPWEDTQYF TGCGCCAGCAGCTCCCCTTGGGAGGATACGCAGTATTTT
TRBJ2-5 . TRBD2 TRBV5-1 CASSRGGPQETQYF TGCGCCAGCAGCCGGGGGGGCCCCCAAGAGACCCAGTACTTC
TRBJ2-5 . TRBD2 TRBV18 CASSPGLAGGLETQYF TGTGCCAGCTCACCGGGACTAGCGGGAGGTTTGGAGACCCAGTACTTC
TRBJ2-1 . TRBD1 TRBV7-9 CASSKTQGVGEQFF TGTGCCAGCAGCAAAACCCAGGGGGTAGGTGAGCAGTTCTTC
TRBJ2-7 once TRBD2 TRBV6-6 CAATGAGGTYEQYF TGTGCCGCAACCGGGGCGGGAGGGACCTACGAGCAGTACTTC
TRBJ1-6 . . TRBV20-1 CSAGDSPLHF TGCAGTGCCGGAGATTCACCCCTCCACTTT
TRBJ2-7 . . TRBV5-1 CASSPPLAGNEQYF TGCGCCAGCAGCCCCCCATTGGCTGGGAACGAGCAGTACTTC
TRBJ2-1 once TRBD2 TRBV5-1 CASSLTELLAGEGQFF TGCGCCAGCAGCTTAACCGAGCTTCTAGCGGGAGAAGGGCAGTTCTTC
TRBJ2-5 . TRBD1 TRBV5-1 CASSHGQAVRKETQYF TGCGCCAGCAGCCATGGACAGGCGGTGCGAAAAGAGACCCAGTACTTC
TRBJ1-5 . . TRBV28 CASSFSVQPQHF TGTGCCAGCAGTTTTAGCGTTCAGCCCCAGCATTTT
TRBJ1-1 . TRBD1 TRBV28 CASSLLQGRTEAFF TGTGCCAGCAGTTTATTACAGGGGAGGACTGAAGCTTTCTTT
TRBJ1-1 . . TRBV11-3 CASSLSENTEAFF TGTGCCAGCAGCTTGAGTGAGAACACTGAAGCTTTCTTT
TRBJ1-4 . . TRBV7-9 CASSLAENEKLFF TGTGCCAGCAGCTTAGCAGAGAATGAAAAACTGTTTTTT
TRBJ2-2 . TRBD2 TRBV5-1 CASSLVALAGGGELFF TGCGCCAGCAGCTTGGTGGCACTAGCGGGAGGCGGGGAGCTGTTTTTT
TRBJ2-5 . . TRBV7-3 CASSLIQGPQETQYF TGTGCCAGCAGCTTAATTCAGGGACCCCAAGAGACCCAGTACTTC
TRBJ2-2 . . TRBV2 CASSELLWAGELFF TGTGCCAGCAGTGAATTGCTGTGGGCCGGGGAGCTGTTTTTT
TRBJ2-2 . TRBD1 TRBV10-1 CASSQPGGNGELFF TGCGCCAGCAGTCAACCAGGGGGCAACGGGGAGCTGTTTTTT
TRBJ2-5 . . TRBV6-1 CASSRVGGLETQYF TGTGCCAGCAGCCGGGTTGGGGGTTTGGAGACCCAGTACTTC
TRBJ2-7 . . TRBV6-5 CASSYSPGHPGGEQYF TGTGCCAGCAGTTATTCCCCAGGACACCCCGGTGGCGAGCAGTACTTC
TRBJ2-7 . TRBD1 TRBV18 CASSPGTGNYEQYF TGTGCCAGCTCACCTGGGACAGGCAACTACGAGCAGTACTTC
TRBJ1-1 . . TRBV6-1 CASRKKQNTEAFF TGTGCCAGCAGGAAGAAACAAAACACTGAAGCTTTCTTT
TRBJ2-1 . . TRBV9 CASSVAEVGWQFF TGTGCCAGCAGCGTAGCTGAAGTGGGATGGCAGTTCTTC
TRBJ2-3 . TRBD2 TRBV7-2 CASSLVLAGGDTQYF TGTGCCAGCAGCTTAGTACTAGCGGGAGGAGATACGCAGTATTTT
TRBJ2-1 . . TRBV14 CASSRWANNEQFF TGTGCCAGCAGCCGGTGGGCAAACAATGAGCAGTTCTTC
TRBJ2-2 . TRBD1 TRBV9 CASSSRVGKTGDPENTGELFF TGTGCCAGCAGCTCGCGAGTCGGGAAAACAGGGGACCCCGAGAACACCGGGGAGCTGTTTTTT
TRBJ1-1 . . TRBV5-1 CASSGTPGQNTEAFF TGCGCCAGCAGCGGAACACCGGGACAGAACACTGAAGCTTTCTTT
TRBJ2-2 . . TRBV27 CASSLSGGSGELFF TGTGCCAGCAGTTTGTCTGGGGGGTCCGGGGAGCTGTTTTTT
TRBJ1-1 once . TRBV5-4 CASSLGWGADTEAFF TGTGCCAGCAGCTTGGGATGGGGGGCCGACACTGAAGCTTTCTTT
TRBJ2-1 . TRBD2 TRBV11-3 CASSLGLAGAYNEQFF TGTGCCAGCAGCTTAGGACTAGCGGGAGCCTACAATGAGCAGTTCTTC
TRBJ2-7 . TRBD2 TRBV28 CASRWTSGSHEQYF TGTGCCAGCAGATGGACTAGCGGGAGCCACGAGCAGTACTTC
TRBJ2-1 few . TRBV7-3 CASSLRAESYNEQFF TGTGCCAGCAGCTTAAGGGCGGAGTCCTACAATGAGCAGTTCTTC
TRBJ2-3 . . TRBV9 CASSVSPAGTDTQYF TGTGCCAGCAGCGTTTCGCCCGCTGGGACAGATACGCAGTATTTT
TRBJ1-1 . TRBD1 TRBV19 CASSIVTGGARNTEAFF TGTGCCAGTAGTATCGTCACAGGGGGCGCGAGGAACACTGAAGCTTTCTTT
TRBJ1-2 . TRBD1 TRBV28 CASSQPGQGSWGGYTF TGTGCCAGCAGTCAGCCGGGACAGGGGTCGTGGGGTGGCTACACCTTC
TRBJ2-7 . . TRBV28 CASSLFVFRGQGRQYF TGTGCCAGCAGTTTATTTGTTTTTCGAGGCCAGGGGAGGCAGTACTTC
TRBJ1-4 once . TRBV13 CASSLNRASPNEKLFF TGTGCCAGCAGCTTAAACAGGGCTTCCCCTAATGAAAAACTGTTTTTT
TRBJ1-4 . TRBD1 TRBV11-2 CASSWDRDEKLFF TGTGCCAGCAGCTGGGACAGGGATGAAAAACTGTTTTTT
TRBJ1-1 . TRBD1 TRBV10-3 CAIRSTGGAGKNTEAFF TGTGCCATCAGATCAACAGGGGGCGCCGGGAAGAACACTGAAGCTTTCTTT
TRBJ2-5 . . TRBV7-9 CASSPFRGAETQYF TGTGCCAGCAGCCCCTTTCGCGGGGCAGAGACCCAGTACTTC
TRBJ1-1 . TRBD1 TRBV28 CASSLASSGQGGVTEAFF TGTGCCAGCAGTCTGGCCTCGTCGGGACAGGGAGGAGTCACTGAAGCTTTCTTT
TRBJ2-3 . TRBD1 TRBV11-3 CASSLGQASTDTQYF TGTGCCAGCAGCTTGGGACAGGCTAGCACAGATACGCAGTATTTT
TRBJ1-1 once . TRBV16 CASSQYKNTEAFF TGTGCCAGCAGCCAATATAAGAACACTGAAGCTTTCTTT
TRBJ2-2 . . TRBV5-1 CASSLKQATDTGELFF TGCGCCAGCAGCTTAAAACAGGCGACCGACACCGGGGAGCTGTTTTTT
TRBJ1-3 . . TRBV18 CASSPTVRNTIYF TGTGCCAGCTCACCGACAGTTCGGAACACCATATATTTT